The 30 T cell receptor beta chains below come from one sample, sequenced in a study of T cell changes during pregnancy in multiple sclerosis. The method was immunoSEQ multiplex PCR; TCRdb's version includes in-frame clones alone and lacks a portion of them. This sample has some 80,000 clones; about 95% occur once, and the top ten carry 0.85% to 1.3%. Sequencing used peripheral blood, obtained in the second trimester of pregnancy. The receptors originated from a female donor with multiple sclerosis, enrolled in a pregnancy study.

This chain joins TRBV5-4 and TRBJ2-7; 12 nucleotides match TRBD1. The germline gives CDR1 SGHNT, CDR2 YYREEE (reference sequence). This CDR3 has 15 amino acids. The J segment lost 3 bases and the V segment lost 4 bases, leaving 5 bases of the junction unmatched. The CDR3 DNA follows: TGTGCCAGCAGCCCGGGGACAGGGGGCGGCTACGAGCAGTACTTC. Translating it yields CASSPGTGGGYEQYF. Combining the CDR3 with reference TRBV5-4 and TRBJ2-7 gives the whole variable domain ETGVTQSPTHLIKTRGQQVTLRCSSQSGHNTVSWYQQALGQGPQFIFQYYREEENGRGNFPPRFSGLQFPNYSSELNVNALELDDSALYLCASSPGTGGGYEQYFGPGTRLTVT.

CDR3 loop: CASSLGQSATNEKLFF. CDR3 nucleotides: TGTGCCAGCAGTTTAGGACAGAGTGCAACTAATGAAAAACTGTTTTTT. The chain links TRBV28 to TRBJ1-4; TRBD1 might be the D (6 bases). The V end was cut by 2 bases, the J end by 0 bases, with 10 bases between. Germline loops: CDR1 MDHEN, CDR2 SYDVKM. The CDR3 extends over 16 amino acids.

The chain has TRBV27 and TRBJ2-1; a possible D gene is TRBD2 (6 bases). The CDR3 totals 15 residues. V was pared by 4 bases and J by 7 bases, with 17 bases between. Germline CDR1 MNHEY, CDR2 SMNVEV (reference sequence). The CDR3 DNA follows: TGTGCCAGCAGTTCACCCTCCCGCGGGATTAATGAGCAGTTCTTC. This codes for CASSSPSRGINEQFF.

As DNA, the CDR3 is TGTGCCAGCAGCTTAAGGACAGGGGGCGAGGGCTACACCTTC. It is translated as CASSLRTGGEGYTF. V is TRBV7-2 and J is TRBJ1-2, with TRBD1 matching over 11 bases. From germline, CDR1 is SGHTA and CDR2 FQGNSA. CDR3 length: 14 amino acids. V lost 2 bases, J lost 8 bases, and 4 bases stayed unmatched.

This clone is a singleton in its sample. This chain links TRBV29-1 with TRBJ2-7; D gene ambiguous. Trimming stripped 5 bases from V and 5 bases from J, with 10 bases between. The CDR3 spans 11 residues. The germline V gene has CDR1 SQVTM and CDR2 ANQGSEA. This CDR3 reads CSVPLRDEQYF. CDR3 in DNA: TGCAGCGTTCCACTACGAGACGAGCAGTACTTC.

V gene TRBV6-6 combines with J gene TRBJ2-4, with TRBD2 as a possible D gene (5 bases). Per the germline V gene, CDR1 is MNHNY and CDR2 is SVGAGI (reference sequence). V was pared by 7 bases and J by 1 base, with 11 bases between. The CDR3 is 14 amino acids. The CDR3 reads CASKEGGAKNIQYF. CDR3 coding DNA: TGTGCCAGCAAAGAGGGCGGGGCCAAAAACATTCAGTACTTC.

The J gene is TRBJ2-1, the V gene TRBV30; TRBD2 aligns across 8 bases. The length of the CDR3 is 15 residues. Germline trimming cut 0 bases from V and 9 bases from J; bases unmatched to any gene: 10. CDR1 and CDR2 from the germline V gene are GTSNPN and SVGIG (reference sequence). The DNA of the CDR3 is TGTGCCTGGAGTGTAGGCCCTAGCGGGTGGGGTGAGCAGTTCTTC. Its protein is CAWSVGPSGWGEQFF.

The chain carries TRBV14 and TRBJ2-1; perhaps TRBD2 as D (5 bases). V was trimmed by 0 bases and J by 7 bases, leaving 22 bases between them. Germline CDR1 and CDR2: SGHDN and FVKESK. There are 18 residues in the CDR3. Written as DNA, the CDR3 is TGTGCCAGCAGCCAAGACCGCCCAGCGGTCTGGAGTTTAAATGAGCAGTTCTTC. Translating gives CASSQDRPAVWSLNEQFF.

The J gene is TRBJ2-7, the V gene TRBV11-2; TRBD1 is a possible D gene (5 bases). The ends were cut back, 5 bases at V and 1 base at J, with 12 bases in the middle. CDR3 length: 14 amino acids. The germline gives CDR1 SGHAT, CDR2 FQNNGV. CDR3 sequence reads: CASSPRGRSYEQYF. The CDR3 DNA is TGTGCCAGCAGCCCAAGGGGCAGATCCTACGAGCAGTACTTC. Based on the CDR3 plus reference TRBV11-2 and TRBJ2-7, the full variable domain is EAGVAQSPRYKIIEKRQSVAFWCNPISGHATLYWYQQILGQGPKLLIQFQNNGVVDDSQLPKDRFSAERLKGVDSTLKIQPAKLEDSAVYLCASSPRGRSYEQYFGPGTRLTVT.

The chain employs TRBV30 and TRBJ1-1; no reliable D call. The CDR3 is 11 amino acids. CDR1 and CDR2 from the germline V gene are GTSNPN and SVGIG (reference sequence). The V end was cut by 4 bases, the J end by 11 bases, with 14 bases between. The CDR3 coding sequence is TGTGCCTGGACAGGATCGATGACGGCTTTCTTT. Its protein product is CAWTGSMTAFF.

The CDR3 nucleotides are TGTGCCTGGAGTGTATCGCGGCAGATTCTTAACTATGGCTACACCTTC. This translates into CAWSVSRQILNYGYTF. The J gene is TRBJ1-2, the V gene TRBV30; no reliable D call. There are 16 residues in the CDR3. Trimming pared 0 bases from V and 1 base from J, leaving 15 bases between. Germline V gene lookup returns CDR1 GTSNPN and CDR2 SVGIG (reference sequence).

This chain links TRBV5-1 with TRBJ2-5; weak D call: TRBD2 (7 bases). V lost 0 bases and J lost 1, with 16 bases in between. CDR1 and CDR2 (germline): SGHRS, YFSETQ. This CDR3 is built from 17 residues. This chain's CDR3 is CASSLAGAGQTQETQYF. Here the CDR3 DNA reads TGCGCCAGCAGCTTGGCCGGAGCGGGACAAACCCAAGAGACCCAGTACTTC.

This sequence joins TRBV6-5 and TRBJ1-1, with unresolved D. V was clipped by 2 bases and J by 4 bases, with 8 bases between them. The CDR3 is 13 amino acids. The V gene's germline CDR1 is MNHEY and CDR2 SVGAGI. The CDR3 sequence: CASSYLPGTEAFF. The DNA of the CDR3 is TGTGCCAGCAGTTACCTACCGGGCACTGAAGCTTTCTTT.

The rearrangement joins TRBV6-5 to TRBJ2-1; 9 bases fit TRBD2. This CDR3 is 16 amino acids long. The J segment lost 5 bases and the V segment lost 0 bases, leaving 5 bases of the junction unmatched. Per germline, CDR1 MNHEY and CDR2 SVGAGI. For the CDR3, the DNA is TGTGCCAGCAGTTACTCGTGGCTAGCGGGAAACAATGAGCAGTTCTTC. It translates to CASSYSWLAGNNEQFF.

This chain joins TRBV28 and TRBJ2-2; 9 positions match TRBD1. This CDR3 contains 17 residues. The germline V gene has CDR1 MDHEN and CDR2 SYDVKM. The junction had 5 bases not matched to a gene; V was cut back by 2 bases and J by 1 base. The CDR3 DNA reads as TGTGCCAGCAGTTTAGGTGGGACAGGGATGAACACCGGGGAGCTGTTTTTT. It codes for CASSLGGTGMNTGELFF.

The V call is TRBV19, the J call TRBJ1-2; D perhaps matches TRBD1 (6 bases). Deletions cut 7 bases from V and 2 bases from J, with 8 bases between. The CDR3 spans 12 residues. CDR1 is LNHDA, CDR2 SQIVND, per germline (reference sequence). The CDR3, as DNA: TGTGCCAGTATCGGACAGAACTATGGCTACACCTTC. Protein: CASIGQNYGYTF.

This chain uses TRBV5-1 with TRBJ2-2; 10 positions agree with TRBD2. The CDR3 loop spans 16 amino acids. Germline values: CDR1 SGHRS, CDR2 YFSETQ. V dropped 1 base and J dropped 9; count of bases not matched to a gene: 9. CDR3 amino acids: CASSLTSGARNRELFF. For the CDR3, the DNA is TGCGCCAGCAGCTTGACTAGCGGGGCTCGAAACCGGGAGCTGTTTTTT.

The chain uses TRBV4-2 and TRBJ2-2; 9 bases map to TRBD1. The germline V gene encodes CDR1 LGHNA and CDR2 YNFKEQ. The CDR3 loop spans 15 amino acids. The junction had 9 bases not matched to a gene; V was cut back by 4 bases and J by 9 bases. The CDR3 protein is CASSLRQGESRELFF. Here the CDR3 DNA reads TGTGCCAGCAGCCTTCGACAGGGGGAGTCGAGGGAGCTGTTTTTT.

The gene calls are TRBV5-4 and TRBJ2-5; 9 bases agree with TRBD2. The CDR3 has 14 amino acids. Looked up from germline, CDR1 is SGHNT and CDR2 is YYREEE (reference sequence). Unmatched junction bases numbered 8, after V lost 7 bases and J lost 4 bases. The CDR3 coding sequence is TGTGCCAGCGGCCTAGCGGGACCGGTAGAGACCCAGTACTTC. It encodes CASGLAGPVETQYF.

The genes are TRBV2 and TRBJ2-1; 9 positions agree with TRBD2. The V gene's germline CDR1 is SNHLY and CDR2 FYNNEI. This CDR3 contains 15 residues. V lost 6 bases, J lost 4 bases, and 7 bases stayed unmatched. This chain's CDR3 is CASRSREGLYNEQFF. The CDR3 coding sequence is TGTGCCAGCAGGTCGCGGGAGGGCCTGTACAATGAGCAGTTCTTC.

This clone is a singleton in its sample. This chain links TRBV25-1 with TRBJ1-2; possibly TRBD1 for D (5 bases). Germline V gives CDR1 MGHDK, CDR2 SYGVNS. V lost 4 bases to trimming and J lost 2 bases, with 11 bases between them. This CDR3 comprises 14 residues. This chain's CDR3 is CASSGGVGNYGYTF. The CDR3 DNA sequence: TGTGCCAGCAGTGGGGGGGTAGGGAACTATGGCTACACCTTC.

Here the CDR3 DNA reads TGTGCCAGCAGCTTAGGTGCGGGAACCACTGAAGCTTTCTTT. Residues: CASSLGAGTTEAFF. The genes are TRBV7-9 and TRBJ1-1; no clear D. The CDR3 consists of 14 residues. CDR1 is SEHNR, CDR2 FQNEAQ, per germline (reference sequence). With 1 base removed from V and 4 bases from J, the gap between germline ends came to 10 bases.

V usage is TRBV4-2 and J usage is TRBJ2-2; the D is unclear. The CDR3 is made up of 14 amino acids. Germline V lookup: CDR1 LGHNA, CDR2 YNFKEQ. The V and J ends lost 4 bases and 3 bases respectively, with 9 bases between them. CDR3 nucleotides: TGTGCCAGCAGCCCACCGACTGACACCGGGGAGCTGTTTTTT. This translates into CASSPPTDTGELFF.

In its sample, this clone was seen once. This chain uses TRBV30 with TRBJ2-7; 11 bases are a match to TRBD1. This CDR3 has 14 residues. Per the germline V gene, CDR1 is GTSNPN and CDR2 is SVGIG (reference sequence). The V and J ends lost 2 bases and 5 bases, in that order; junction bases with no gene match: 5. CDR3 nucleotides: TGTGCCTGGAGTCCGGGACAGGGGGTAAACGAGCAGTACTTC. It translates to CAWSPGQGVNEQYF.

This clone was recorded only once. Written as DNA, the CDR3 is TGCGCCAGCAGTCAATCGCTAAACAGGGGGAATCTTTCTGAAGCTTTCTTT. Encoded protein: CASSQSLNRGNLSEAFF. The gene calls are TRBV23-1 and TRBJ1-1; 8 bases are a match to TRBD1. TRBV23-1 is noted as an ORF with a role that remains uncertain. J was trimmed by 6 bases and V by 0 bases; bases with no gene match: 12. This CDR3 comprises 17 residues.

The V and J genes are TRBV11-2 and TRBJ2-5; the match to TRBD1 covers 12 bases. CDR1 and CDR2 from the germline V gene are SGHAT and FQNNGV. Unmatched junction bases numbered 11, after V lost 1 base and J lost 5 bases. The CDR3 contains 18 residues. CDR3 protein: CASSLAPGQGAVRETQYF. DNA of the CDR3: TGTGCCAGCAGCTTAGCTCCGGGACAGGGGGCAGTCAGGGAGACCCAGTACTTC.

This chain connects TRBV9 to TRBJ2-3; unclear D gene. Trimming left V 1 base short and J 5 bases short, with 11 bases between. CDR3 length: 14 amino acids. Germline-derived CDR1 and CDR2 are SGDLS and YYNGEE. The CDR3 protein is CASSVSRVLDTQYF. As DNA, the CDR3 is TGTGCCAGCAGCGTATCCCGGGTATTAGATACGCAGTATTTT.

This chain joins TRBV28 and TRBJ1-5, with 10 bases matching TRBD1. This CDR3 contains 15 residues. The trim removed 6 bases at V and 6 bases at J, leaving 8 bases unmatched. Germline CDR1 and CDR2: MDHEN and SYDVKM. The CDR3 region has the DNA TGTGCCAGCAGCCTACGACAGGGGGCGGCTCAGCCCCAGCATTTT. Encoded protein: CASSLRQGAAQPQHF.

The chain uses TRBV18 and TRBJ1-1; TRBD1 might be the D (5 bases). Trimming stripped 2 bases from V and 5 bases from J, with 9 bases between. From germline, CDR1 is KGHSH and CDR2 LQKENI. This CDR3 region has 13 residues. CDR3: CASSPAGGTEAFF. The CDR3 DNA reads as TGTGCCAGCTCACCAGCGGGGGGGACTGAAGCTTTCTTT.

The chain couples TRBV5-1 to TRBJ1-6; 9 bases are a match to TRBD1. There are 15 residues in the CDR3. CDR1 is SGHRS, CDR2 YFSETQ, per germline. V was pared by 0 bases and J by 10 bases, with 5 bases of the junction left unmatched. CDR3 coding DNA: TGCGCCAGCAGCTTGGCCGGGACAGGGAGATCACCCCTCCACTTT. It encodes CASSLAGTGRSPLHF.